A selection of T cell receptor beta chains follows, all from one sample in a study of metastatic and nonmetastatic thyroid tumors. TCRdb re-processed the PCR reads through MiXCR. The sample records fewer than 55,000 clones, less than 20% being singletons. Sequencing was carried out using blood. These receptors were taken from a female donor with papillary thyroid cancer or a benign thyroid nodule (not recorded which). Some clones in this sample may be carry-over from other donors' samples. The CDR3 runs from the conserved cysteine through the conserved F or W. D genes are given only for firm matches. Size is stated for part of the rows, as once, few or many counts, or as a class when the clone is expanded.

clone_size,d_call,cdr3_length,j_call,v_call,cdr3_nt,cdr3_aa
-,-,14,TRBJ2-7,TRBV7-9,TGTGCCAGCAGCGCGGACCGTAGCTCCTACGAGCAGTACTTC,CASSADRSSYEQYF
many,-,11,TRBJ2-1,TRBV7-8,TGTGCCAGCAGCTTACACAATGAGCAGTTCTTC,CASSLHNEQFF
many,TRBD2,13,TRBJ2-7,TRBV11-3,TGTGCCAGCAGACGCGGGAGTTCCTACGAGCAGTACTTC,CASRRGSSYEQYF
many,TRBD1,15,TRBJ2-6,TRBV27,TGTGCCAGTAAGACAGGGGGCGCTGGGGCCAACGTCCTGACTTTC,CASKTGGAGANVLTF
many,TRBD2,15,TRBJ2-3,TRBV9,TGTGCCAGCAGCCAAGCGGGAGGGACGGGAGATACGCAGTATTTT,CASSQAGGTGDTQYF
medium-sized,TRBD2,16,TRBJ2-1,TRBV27,TGTGCCAGCAGTTACGGGAGGGCTAGCGGGACCAATGAGCAGTTCTTC,CASSYGRASGTNEQFF
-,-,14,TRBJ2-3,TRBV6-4,TGTGCCAGCAGTGACGACCTATTTGCAGATACGCAGTATTTT,CASSDDLFADTQYF
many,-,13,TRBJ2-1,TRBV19,TGTGCCAGTAGTAACAGAAGGGCGAATGAGCAGTTCTTC,CASSNRRANEQFF
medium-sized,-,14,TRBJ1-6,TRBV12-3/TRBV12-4,TGTGCCAGCAGTTTAGGGCTGCTAGGTTCACCCCTCCACTTT,CASSLGLLGSPLHF
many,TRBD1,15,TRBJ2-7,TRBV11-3,TGTGCCAGCAGCGCGGGACAGGGAGCAACCTACGAGCAGTACTTC,CASSAGQGATYEQYF
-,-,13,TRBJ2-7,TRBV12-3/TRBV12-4,TGTGCCAGCAGTTTAGATCCACTTAGGGAGCAGTACTTC,CASSLDPLREQYF
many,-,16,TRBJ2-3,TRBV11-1,TGTGCCAGCAGCTCCCCCAGGGATATGAAAACAGATACGCAGTATTTT,CASSSPRDMKTDTQYF
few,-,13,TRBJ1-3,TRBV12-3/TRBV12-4,TGTGCCAGCAAACCCGACACAGGAAACACCATATATTTT,CASKPDTGNTIYF
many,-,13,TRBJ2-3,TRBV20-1,TGCAGTGCTAGCACGGGAGCCGGAGATACGCAGTATTTT,CSASTGAGDTQYF
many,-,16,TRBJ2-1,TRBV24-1,TGTGCCACCAGTGATTTAGGGACCCCTTCCTACAATGAGCAGTTCTTC,CATSDLGTPSYNEQFF
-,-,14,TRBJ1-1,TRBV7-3,TGTGCCAGCATCCTAACAGGGCCGAACACTGAAGCTTTCTTT,CASILTGPNTEAFF
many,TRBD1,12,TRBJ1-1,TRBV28,TGTGCCAGCAACAGGGGCAGGGGTCCTGATTTCTTT,CASNRGRGPDFF
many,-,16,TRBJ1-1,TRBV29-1,TGCAGCGTTGACAGGGGAATATCATTCATGAACACTGAAGCTTTCTTT,CSVDRGISFMNTEAFF
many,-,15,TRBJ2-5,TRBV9,TGTGCCAGCAGCGTAGTGGGGGGCATGGGAGAGACCCAGTACTTC,CASSVVGGMGETQYF
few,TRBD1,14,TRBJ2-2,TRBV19,TGTGCCAGTAGAGGACAGGCCAACACCGGGGAGCTGTTTTTT,CASRGQANTGELFF
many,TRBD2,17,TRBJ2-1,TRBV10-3,TGTGCCATCAGTGAGTCGGTGTCGGGAGGGGGAAACAATGAGCAGTTCTTC,CAISESVSGGGNNEQFF
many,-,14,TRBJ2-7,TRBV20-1,TGCAGTGCTAGAGGAGACAGATTTCCCTACGAGCAGTACTTC,CSARGDRFPYEQYF
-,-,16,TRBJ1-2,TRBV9,TGTGCCAGCAGCGTAGCCGAAGGGGGGGGCTTCCATGTCTACACCTTC,CASSVAEGGGFHVYTF
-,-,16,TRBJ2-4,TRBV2,TGTGCCAGCAGTGAAATGGAGCCGCCAGCCAAAAACATTCAGTACTTC,CASSEMEPPAKNIQYF
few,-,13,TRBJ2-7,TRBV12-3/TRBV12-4,TGTGCCAGCAGTGGCCAGGGACACGGGGGAGTGTACTTC,CASSGQGHGGVYF
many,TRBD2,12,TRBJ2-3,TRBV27,TGTGCCAGCAATGGGGGGGGGGATACGCAGTATTTT,CASNGGGDTQYF
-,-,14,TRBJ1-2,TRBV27,TGTGCCAGCAGTCCCCATTTAGCTAACTATGGCTACACCTTC,CASSPHLANYGYTF
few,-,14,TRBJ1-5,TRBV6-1,TGTGCAAGCATTGGGGGGTTCCGCAATCAGCCCCAGAATTTT,CASIGGFRNQPQNF
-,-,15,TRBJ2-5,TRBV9,TGTGCCAGCAGCGCCGGTAAGGGGCCAAGAGAGACTCAGTACTTC,CASSAGKGPRETQYF
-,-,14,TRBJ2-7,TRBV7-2,TGTGCCTGCAACCCCAACCGCTACGGGCACGAGCAGTACTTC,CACNPNRYGHEQYF
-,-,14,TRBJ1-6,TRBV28,TGTGCCAGCAGGGGGTCGGGGGCTCGGTCACCCCCCCACTTT,CASRGSGARSPPHF
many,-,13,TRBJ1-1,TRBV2,TGTGCCAGCAGTCGGGACCGCGAAACTGAAGCTTTCTTT,CASSRDRETEAFF
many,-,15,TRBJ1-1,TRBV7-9,TGTGCCAGCAGCCTAGCCCAGGGAAGGGATGCTGAAGCTTTCTTT,CASSLAQGRDAEAFF
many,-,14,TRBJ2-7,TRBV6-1,TGTGCCAGCATTCATCAGGTGGGAACCTACGAGCAGTACTTC,CASIHQVGTYEQYF
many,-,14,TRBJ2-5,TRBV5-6,TGTGCCAGCAGCTTGGTGTCCTTCCAAGAGACCCAGTACTTC,CASSLVSFQETQYF
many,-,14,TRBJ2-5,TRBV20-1,TGCAGTGCTAGAGAGGGTAGCGTCCAAGAGACCCAGTACTTC,CSAREGSVQETQYF
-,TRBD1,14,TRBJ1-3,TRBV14,TGTGCCAGCAGTGAACAGGGGGCTGGAAACACCATATATTTT,CASSEQGAGNTIYF
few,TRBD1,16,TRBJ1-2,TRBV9,TGTGTCAGCAGTGTAGACCGGGACAGGGAGAACTATGGCTACACCTTC,CVSSVDRDRENYGYTF
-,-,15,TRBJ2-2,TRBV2,TGTGCCAGCGTGAGTACGGCAGCTTACACCGGGGAGCTGTTTTTT,CASVSTAAYTGELFF
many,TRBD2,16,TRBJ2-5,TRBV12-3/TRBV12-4,TGTGCCAGCAGTTTCGCTCTAGCGGGAGGAGGGGAGACCCAGTACTTC,CASSFALAGGGETQYF
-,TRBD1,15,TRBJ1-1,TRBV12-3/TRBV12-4,TGTGCCAGCAGTTTAGTGGGACAGGGGAACACTGAAGCTTTCTTT,CASSLVGQGNTEAFF
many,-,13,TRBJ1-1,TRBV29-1,TGCAGCGTTGATGAGGAGTTGGACACTGAAGCTTTCTTT,CSVDEELDTEAFF
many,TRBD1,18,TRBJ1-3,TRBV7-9,TGTGCCAGCAGCACGGACAGGAACGGGCCCGTTTCTGGAAACACCATATATTTT,CASSTDRNGPVSGNTIYF
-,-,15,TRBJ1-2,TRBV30,TGTGCCTGGAGGTACCCGGACGTTCCTAACTATGGCTACACCTTC,CAWRYPDVPNYGYTF
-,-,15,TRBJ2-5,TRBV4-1,TGCGCCAGCAGCCAAGATCATCCTAGCTTACAGACCCAGTACTTC,CASSQDHPSLQTQYF
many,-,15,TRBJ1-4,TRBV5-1,TGCGCCAGCAGCTCGGCAGGGGTCGGTAATGAAAAACTGTTTTTT,CASSSAGVGNEKLFF
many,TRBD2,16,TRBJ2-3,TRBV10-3,TGTGCCATCAGTGGTGGTTTTAGCGGGCTTACAGATACGCAGTATTTT,CAISGGFSGLTDTQYF
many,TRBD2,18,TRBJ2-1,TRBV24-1,TGTGCCACCAGTGATTCCCCGACTAGCGGGAGGCCCTACAATGAGCAGTTCTTC,CATSDSPTSGRPYNEQFF